The 32 T cell receptor beta chains reported below all come from one sample, sequenced in a study of cytomegalovirus exposure and HLA in healthy donors. Both 60 Vbeta primers and 13 Jbeta primers went into the PCR. Here immunoSEQ multiplex PCR was the method, and the copy in TCRdb shows in-frame clones only, minus some. The data contain roughly 160,000 clones, more than 70% of them singletons. Input material: PBMCs. These receptors originate from a boy younger than 10 in good health and CMV-seronegative.

The chain links TRBV5-4 to TRBJ2-7; D might be TRBD2 (6 bases). From germline, CDR1 is SGHNT and CDR2 YYREEE (reference sequence). Trimming left V 0 bases short and J 3 bases short, with 7 bases between. The CDR3 is 13 residues long. DNA of the CDR3: TGTGCCAGCAGCTTGGTGGGACTCTACGAGCAGTACTTC. It yields the protein CASSLVGLYEQYF.

The chain employs TRBV5-1 and TRBJ2-7; D unclear. The V end lost 0 bases, the J end lost 2 bases, and 12 bases lay between the germline ends. The CDR3 contains 15 residues. CDR1 SGHRS and CDR2 YFSETQ come from the germline V gene. This CDR3 reads CASSLDLNRAYEQYF. The CDR3 coding sequence is TGCGCCAGCAGCTTGGATCTTAACCGAGCCTACGAGCAGTACTTC.

The rearrangement uses TRBV28 and TRBJ1-1; D is unclear. CDR1 is MDHEN, CDR2 SYDVKM, per germline. CDR3 length equals 13 residues. Trimming removed 6 bases from V and 5 bases from J, with 13 bases in between. CDR3 sequence: CASRAPGRTEAFF. The CDR3 nucleotides are TGTGCCAGCAGGGCCCCGGGGAGGACTGAAGCTTTCTTT.

With regard to this clone: This specimen includes other DNA sequences encoding the same CDR3. V is TRBV5-1 and J is TRBJ2-5, with TRBD1 identical over 8 bases. There are 14 residues in the CDR3. The germline V gene encodes CDR1 SGHRS and CDR2 YFSETQ. With V trimmed by 4 bases and J by 2 bases, 4 bases remained unmatched. CDR3 nucleotide sequence: TGCGCCAGCAGCCCCGGGACAGGTCAAGAGACCCAGTACTTC. It yields the protein CASSPGTGQETQYF.

The J gene is TRBJ2-7, the V gene TRBV2, with D possibly matching TRBD1 (5 bases). Trimming took off 7 bases at V and 2 bases at J, with 6 bases between the two ends. The germline gives CDR1 SNHLY, CDR2 FYNNEI. The CDR3 has 11 residues. Written as DNA, the CDR3 is TGTGCCAGCACAGGGCCCTACGAGCAGTACTTC. It specifies CASTGPYEQYF.

The rearrangement links TRBV9 to TRBJ2-1, with TRBD2 matching over 8 bases. Per germline, CDR1 SGDLS and CDR2 YYNGEE. The CDR3 length is 17 residues. The J segment lost 13 bases and the V segment lost 0 bases, leaving 18 bases of the junction unmatched. The CDR3 region has the DNA TGTGCCAGCAGCGTAGCTCGGGAGAGCGGGAGTAGCCGAGATCAGTTCTTC. Encoded protein: CASSVARESGSSRDQFF.

The chain uses TRBV5-1 and TRBJ1-1; possible D gene TRBD1, 5 bases. V shed 6 bases and J shed 4 bases, with 13 bases lying between them. The germline CDR1 and CDR2 sequences are SGHRS and YFSETQ. There are 13 residues in the CDR3. The chain's CDR3 is CASTLQVGTEAFF. The DNA for the CDR3 is TGCGCCAGCACCCTACAGGTCGGCACTGAAGCTTTCTTT. The entire variable domain, with the rest obtained from reference TRBV5-1 and TRBJ1-1, is as follows: KAGVTQTPRYLIKTRGQQVTLSCSPISGHRSVSWYQQTPGQGLQFLFEYFSETQRNKGNFPGRFSGRQFSNSRSEMNVSTLELGDSALYLCASTLQVGTEAFFGQGTRLTVV.

The chain recombines TRBV29-1 with TRBJ1-3; D is perhaps TRBD1 (5 bases). From germline, CDR1 is SQVTM and CDR2 ANQGSEA. V was pared by 4 bases and J by 0 bases, with 7 bases between. This CDR3 contains 13 residues. The CDR3 coding sequence is TGCAGCGTTGGGGGGGGCTCTGGAAACACCATATATTTT. It translates to CSVGGGSGNTIYF.

V usage is TRBV29-1 and J usage is TRBJ2-1, with D perhaps matching TRBD2 (7 bases). Germline CDR1 is SQVTM and CDR2 is ANQGSEA. V dropped 4 bases and J dropped 0 bases, with 13 bases sitting between them. This CDR3 has 15 amino acids. This CDR3 reads CSVVGGARSYNEQFF. CDR3 bases: TGCAGCGTTGTGGGGGGGGCTCGCTCCTACAATGAGCAGTTCTTC.

V is TRBV7-6 and J is TRBJ2-7; tentative D call: TRBD1 (5 bases). From germline, CDR1 is SGHVS and CDR2 FNYEAQ. With 3 bases removed from V and 3 bases from J, the gap between germline ends came to 12 bases. The CDR3 has 14 amino acids. The CDR3 region is CASSFGAMGYEQYF. Written as DNA, the CDR3 is TGTGCCAGCAGCTTTGGGGCGATGGGCTACGAGCAGTACTTC.

The chain carries TRBV15 and TRBJ2-7, with 8 bases matching TRBD1. This CDR3 contains 17 residues. Germline CDR1 reads LNHNV; CDR2 reads YYDKDF (reference sequence). Trimming at V came to 1 base and at J to 2 bases, leaving 10 bases not matched to a gene. The CDR3 loop reads CATSRGFKVTGAYEQYF. In DNA form, the CDR3 reads TGTGCCACCAGCAGAGGATTTAAGGTGACAGGGGCCTACGAGCAGTACTTC. Supplemented by reference TRBV15 and TRBJ2-7, the full variable domain reads DAMVIQNPRYQVTQFGKPVTLSCSQTLNHNVMYWYQQKSSQAPKLLFHYYDKDFNNEADTPDNFQSRRPNTSFCFLDIRSPGLGDTAMYLCATSRGFKVTGAYEQYFGPGTRLTVT.

The rearrangement links TRBV7-8 to TRBJ1-1; maybe TRBD1 (6 bases). CDR3 length: 16 residues. Deletions cut 6 bases from V and 5 bases from J, with 22 bases between. CDR1 is SGHVS and CDR2 is FQNEAQ in the germline V gene. The CDR3 loop is CASSGDRNLGWTEAFF. The CDR3 region has the DNA TGTGCCAGCAGTGGAGACAGGAATCTTGGATGGACTGAAGCTTTCTTT.

The chain uses TRBV5-4 and TRBJ2-3; 11 bases match TRBD2. With 1 base clipped from V and 2 bases from J, the junction kept 3 bases outside the gene matches. From germline, CDR1 is SGHNT and CDR2 YYREEE (reference sequence). This CDR3 contains 16 residues. This chain's CDR3 is CASSLRLAGYTDTQYF. The CDR3 nucleotides read TGTGCCAGCAGCTTGAGACTAGCGGGGTACACAGATACGCAGTATTTT.

The chain couples TRBV28 to TRBJ2-1; D is uncertain. CDR1 and CDR2 (germline): MDHEN, SYDVKM. Deletions cut 6 bases from V and 5 bases from J, with 5 bases between. The CDR3 extends over 11 amino acids. CDR3 in DNA: TGTGCCAGCAGCTCAGACAATGAGCAGTTCTTC. This codes for CASSSDNEQFF.

The V gene is TRBV9, the J gene TRBJ1-1, with TRBD1 identical over 9 bases. Germline V gene lookup returns CDR1 SGDLS and CDR2 YYNGEE. The CDR3 totals 15 residues. The V gene end was trimmed by 2 bases and the J gene end by 4 bases; junction bases not matched to a gene: 6. The CDR3 DNA follows: TGTGCCAGCAGCGTGACAGGGGGTTTTAGCACTGAAGCTTTCTTT. It specifies CASSVTGGFSTEAFF. Complete variable domain (other parts from reference TRBV9 and TRBJ1-1): DSGVTQTPKHLITATGQRVTLRCSPRSGDLSVYWYQQSLDQGLQFLIQYYNGEERAKGNILERFSAQQFPDLHSELNLSSLELGDSALYFCASSVTGGFSTEAFFGQGTRLTVV.

J is TRBJ1-4 and V is TRBV7-8, with a possible D match to TRBD1 (5 bases). Germline loops: CDR1 SGHVS, CDR2 FQNEAQ. This CDR3 is built from 14 residues. V was shortened by 1 base and J by 8 bases, with 11 bases between the two germline ends. The CDR3: CASSLGGRGEKLFF. CDR3 bases: TGTGCCAGCAGCTTAGGGGGGAGGGGAGAAAAACTGTTTTTT.

The CDR3 coding sequence is TGTGCCAGTAGTATAAATTACAACCAAGATAACTATGGCTACACCTTC. Its protein is CASSINYNQDNYGYTF. The gene calls are TRBV19 and TRBJ1-2; D gene ambiguous. CDR3 length equals 16 residues. Trimming cost V 2 bases and J 1 base, with 14 bases left between them. Germline-derived CDR1 and CDR2 are LNHDA and SQIVND (reference sequence).

The chain links TRBV18 to TRBJ2-5; 7 nucleotides match TRBD2. The V and J ends lost 3 bases and 4 bases, in that order; junction bases with no gene match: 2. The CDR3 is made up of 13 amino acids. Germline V lookup: CDR1 KGHSH, CDR2 LQKENI. The CDR3 sequence: CASSPWEGETQYF. CDR3 DNA sequence: TGTGCCAGCTCACCCTGGGAGGGAGAGACCCAGTACTTC.

The rearrangement uses TRBV29-1 and TRBJ1-1; D possibly corresponds to TRBD1 (6 bases). The CDR3 is 13 residues long. V was trimmed by 6 bases and J by 4 bases, leaving 15 bases between them. Germline V gene sequence: CDR1 SQVTM, CDR2 ANQGSEA. The DNA for the CDR3 is TGCAGCGTCGGCGGCAGGGGTGGCACTGAAGCTTTCTTT. This gives the protein CSVGGRGGTEAFF.

This sequence joins TRBV7-2 and TRBJ2-1; 11 nucleotides agree with TRBD1. Germline-derived CDR1 and CDR2 are SGHTA and FQGNSA. This CDR3 comprises 15 residues. V lost 7 bases and J lost 2; bases outside the gene matches: 4. CDR3 sequence: CASTWTGGAYNEQFF. The CDR3, as DNA: TGTGCCAGCACCTGGACAGGGGGCGCCTACAATGAGCAGTTCTTC.

The chain uses TRBV2 and TRBJ2-7, with TRBD2 matching over 10 bases. The V segment lost 2 bases and the J segment 3 bases; nucleotides outside the gene matches: 7. There are 16 residues in the CDR3. CDR1 is SNHLY, CDR2 FYNNEI, per germline. DNA of the CDR3: TGTGCCAGCAGTGAATTTAGAGCGGGAGGGCTCTACGAGCAGTACTTC. Translation gives CASSEFRAGGLYEQYF.

With regard to this clone: Other nucleotide sequences from this sample produce the same CDR3. The V call is TRBV6-5, the J call TRBJ2-7; 10 bases are shared with TRBD1. This CDR3 is built from 14 residues. V was pared by 6 bases and J by 4 bases, with 6 bases of the junction left unmatched. Germline-derived CDR1 and CDR2 are MNHEY and SVGAGI. In nucleotides, the CDR3 is TGTGCCAGCAGGGGGGACAGGGGACGATACGAGCAGTACTTC. This translates into CASRGDRGRYEQYF.

The chain employs TRBV29-1 and TRBJ2-4, with no clear D. The CDR3 has 16 residues. Between the trimmed V and J ends, which lost 5 bases and 6 bases, there was a span of 23 bases. CDR1 is SQVTM and CDR2 is ANQGSEA in the germline V gene. Here the CDR3 reads CSVPTKRAQRRNIQYF. In DNA, the CDR3 is TGCAGCGTTCCAACTAAGAGAGCCCAGAGGCGAAACATTCAGTACTTC.

This clone was seen once. The V call is TRBV7-2, the J call TRBJ2-3; 11 bases agree with TRBD2. This CDR3 contains 15 residues. V was pared by 5 bases and J by 6 bases, with 7 bases of the junction left unmatched. Per the germline V gene, CDR1 is SGHTA and CDR2 is FQGNSA. CDR3 sequence: CASSPGLAGGDTQYF. CDR3 nucleotides: TGTGCCAGCAGCCCCGGACTAGCGGGCGGGGATACGCAGTATTTT.

Written as DNA, the CDR3 is TGTGCCAGTAAACAGGGGAACACTGAAGCTTTCTTT. Protein product: CASKQGNTEAFF. The chain has TRBV19 and TRBJ1-1; possible D gene TRBD1, 6 bases. The CDR3 sequence is 12 residues long. The V gene's germline CDR1 is LNHDA and CDR2 SQIVND (reference sequence). Trimming took off 7 bases at V and 1 base at J, with 7 bases between the two ends.

The V gene is TRBV7-9, the J gene TRBJ2-3; the match to TRBD2 covers 14 bases. CDR1 and CDR2 (germline): SEHNR, FQNEAQ (reference sequence). The J segment lost 4 bases and the V segment lost 5 bases, leaving 2 bases of the junction unmatched. The CDR3 runs 15 residues. CDR3 DNA sequence: TGTGCCAGCAGCCCGGGACTAGCGGGAGCAGATACGCAGTATTTT. Translation: CASSPGLAGADTQYF. Together with reference TRBV7-9 and TRBJ2-3, the CDR3 gives the full variable domain: DTGVSQNPRHKITKRGQNVTFRCDPISEHNRLYWYRQTLGQGPEFLTYFQNEAQLEKSRLLSDRFSAERPKGSFSTLEIQRTEQGDSAMYLCASSPGLAGADTQYFGPGTRLTVL.

V is TRBV9 and J is TRBJ1-2; perhaps TRBD1 as D (5 bases). Trimming took off 0 bases at V and 4 bases at J, with 10 bases between the two ends. Germline V gene lookup returns CDR1 SGDLS and CDR2 YYNGEE. The CDR3 runs 14 residues. The CDR3 region has the DNA TGTGCCAGCAGCGTAGATGGGGCCGGCTATGGCTACACCTTC. It specifies CASSVDGAGYGYTF.

This sequence joins TRBV9 and TRBJ2-5; 8 bases line up with TRBD1. This CDR3 is built from 15 residues. The V segment lost 0 bases and the J segment 1 base; nucleotides outside the gene matches: 2. Germline values: CDR1 SGDLS, CDR2 YYNGEE. CDR3 protein: CASSVVQGGQETQYF. The CDR3 nucleotides read TGTGCCAGCAGCGTAGTACAGGGGGGCCAAGAGACCCAGTACTTC.

This clone has only a few counts. The chain couples TRBV6-5 to TRBJ2-3; weak D call: TRBD2 (5 bases). CDR3 length: 15 residues. The germline gives CDR1 MNHEY, CDR2 SVGAGI. The germline V and J ends were trimmed by 0 bases and 2 bases, with 9 bases remaining between them. CDR3 sequence: CASSYSGGFTDTQYF. The CDR3 DNA reads as TGTGCCAGCAGTTACTCGGGCGGGTTCACAGATACGCAGTATTTT.

The J gene is TRBJ2-5, the V gene TRBV4-1, with D uncertain. The J call may be in error: the DNA end matches TRBJ2-7 better. In germline, CDR1 is MGHRA, CDR2 YSYEKL. This CDR3 comprises 13 residues. The CDR3 reads CASSLFDFYEQYF. The CDR3 nucleotides read TGCGCCAGCAGCCTATTCGACTTCTACGAGCAGTACTTC.

This chain links TRBV19 with TRBJ1-5; TRBD1 aligns across 7 bases. Germline-derived CDR1 and CDR2 are LNHDA and SQIVND (reference sequence). This CDR3 is built from 14 residues. J lost 7 bases, V lost 5 bases, and 8 bases had no gene match. The CDR3 DNA reads TGTGCCAGTAGTCCTAACGACAGGGTCCAGCCCCAGCATTTT. This gives the protein CASSPNDRVQPQHF.

This clone showed up just a few times. V is TRBV5-4 and J is TRBJ2-1; 11 bases agree with TRBD2. Germline V gene sequence: CDR1 SGHNT, CDR2 YYREEE (reference sequence). This CDR3 comprises 17 residues. V dropped 0 bases and J dropped 8; count of bases not matched to a gene: 10. Written as DNA, the CDR3 is TGTGCCAGCAGCTTGGCGGCTAGCGGGAGGTTAGACGATGAGCAGTTCTTC. Amino acids: CASSLAASGRLDDEQFF.